This TCR beta chain appears in the sequencing data of a study of identifying expanded T cells in peripheral blood. The study's findings and limits: Variance in clone template counts between approximately 2-week samples significantly increased with total template count across all healthy donors. Over approximately two and four weeks, about 15 and 19 clones changed, versus approximately 1.2 between replicates.

In the case of this clone: Antigen specificity is unknown.

V was pared by 4 bases and J by 5 bases, with 13 bases between. Germline V CDR1 and CDR2: SGHRS, YFSETQ. There are 14 residues in the CDR3. Only in-frame clones appear in the TCRdb table, and some are missing; sequencing was by immunoSEQ multiplex PCR. The sample holds around 95,000 clones, roughly 88% seen once. The sequence was collected from a person between 18 and 75 years old in good health. Sequenced material: blood. V and J are TRBV5-1 and TRBJ2-1; a possible D gene is TRBD1 (6 bases). CDR3 nucleotides: TGCGCCAGCAGCCCGGGACAAGTGGACAATGAGCAGTTCTTC. Translation: CASSPGQVDNEQFF.